The clone carrying this TCR beta chain was counted between two and nine times. Its antigen remains unidentified. For the second PCR, which ran for 7 to 11 cycles, a sample-barcoded 5' primer and a J-beta primer mix were used. One entry per CDR3 protein results from TCRdb running MiXCR on the 5' RACE reads. The data show hundreds of thousands of distinct CDR3 sequences, roughly half seen once. This entry belongs to a study of blood T cells in healthy people across ages. Findings of the study overall: TCR beta diversity, measured per million T cells, fell in a roughly linear way with age. Naive T cell percentage strongly correlated with TCR beta diversity. Estimates of diversity drawn from one million T cells were considered underestimates.

Sample: blood. This receptor was taken from a man aged 60 to 75 in good health.

CDR3 bases: TGCAGCTTCTGTCAGGACAGGCTCCAAGAGACCCAGTACTTC. Protein: CSFCQDRLQETQYF. The chain recombines TRBV29-1 with TRBJ2-5, with 7 bases lining up with TRBD1. The V gene end was trimmed by 8 bases and the J gene end by 1 base; junction bases not matched to a gene: 10. The CDR3 is 14 amino acids. CDR1 SQVTM and CDR2 ANQGSEA come from the germline V gene.